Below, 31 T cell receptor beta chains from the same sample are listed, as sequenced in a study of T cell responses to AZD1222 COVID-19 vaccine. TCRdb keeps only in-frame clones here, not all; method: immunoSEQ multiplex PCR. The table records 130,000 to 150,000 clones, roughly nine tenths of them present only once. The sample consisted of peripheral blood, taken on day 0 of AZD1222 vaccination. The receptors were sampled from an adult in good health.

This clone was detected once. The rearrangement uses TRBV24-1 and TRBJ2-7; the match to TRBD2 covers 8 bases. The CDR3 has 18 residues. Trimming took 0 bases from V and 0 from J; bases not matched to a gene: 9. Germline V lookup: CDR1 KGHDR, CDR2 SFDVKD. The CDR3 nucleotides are TGTGCCACCAGTGATTTGCTTGCTAGCGGGTTTAGCTCCTACGAGCAGTACTTC. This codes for CATSDLLASGFSSYEQYF.

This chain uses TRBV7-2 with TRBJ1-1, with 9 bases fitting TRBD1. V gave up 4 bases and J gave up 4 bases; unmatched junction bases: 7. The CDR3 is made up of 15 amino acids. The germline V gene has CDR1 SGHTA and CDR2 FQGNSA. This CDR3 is CASSSRTGESTEAFF. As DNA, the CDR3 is TGTGCCAGCAGCTCTAGGACAGGGGAAAGCACTGAAGCTTTCTTT.

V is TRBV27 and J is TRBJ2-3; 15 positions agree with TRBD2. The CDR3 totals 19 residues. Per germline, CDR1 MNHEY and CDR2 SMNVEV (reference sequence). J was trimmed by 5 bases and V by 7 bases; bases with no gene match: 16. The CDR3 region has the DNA TGTGCCAGCAAAATTCGTCCGGGACTAGCGGGAGGATCTGGAGATACGCAGTATTTT. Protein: CASKIRPGLAGGSGDTQYF.

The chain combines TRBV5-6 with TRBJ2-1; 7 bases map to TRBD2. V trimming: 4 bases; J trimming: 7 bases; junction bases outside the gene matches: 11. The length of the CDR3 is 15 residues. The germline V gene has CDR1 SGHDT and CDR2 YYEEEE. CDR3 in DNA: TGTGCCAGCAGCCCCTTAGGAGCGGGAAGGAATGAGCAGTTCTTC. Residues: CASSPLGAGRNEQFF.

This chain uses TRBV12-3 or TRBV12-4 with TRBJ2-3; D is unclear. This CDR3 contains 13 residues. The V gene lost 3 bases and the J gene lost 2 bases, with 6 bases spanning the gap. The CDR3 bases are TGTGCCAGCAGTTTCCAGTTCACAGATACGCAGTATTTT. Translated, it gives CASSFQFTDTQYF.

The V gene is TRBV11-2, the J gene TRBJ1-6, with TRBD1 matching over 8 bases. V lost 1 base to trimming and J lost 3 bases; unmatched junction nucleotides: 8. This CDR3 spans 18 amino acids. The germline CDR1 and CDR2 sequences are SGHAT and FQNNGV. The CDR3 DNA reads TGTGCCAGCAGCTTAGGTCGGGGACAGGAGTACTATAATTCACCCCTCCACTTT. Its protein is CASSLGRGQEYYNSPLHF.

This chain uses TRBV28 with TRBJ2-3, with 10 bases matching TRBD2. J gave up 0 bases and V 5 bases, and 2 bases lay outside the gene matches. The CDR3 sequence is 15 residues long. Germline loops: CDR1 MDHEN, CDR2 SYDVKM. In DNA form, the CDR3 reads TGTGCCAGCAGTCCGACTAGCGGGAGCACAGATACGCAGTATTTT. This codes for CASSPTSGSTDTQYF.

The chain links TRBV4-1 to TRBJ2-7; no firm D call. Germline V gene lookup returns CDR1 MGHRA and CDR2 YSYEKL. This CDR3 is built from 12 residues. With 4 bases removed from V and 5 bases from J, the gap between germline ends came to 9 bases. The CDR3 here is CASSPKRDEQYF. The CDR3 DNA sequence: TGCGCCAGCAGCCCGAAGCGCGACGAGCAGTACTTC.

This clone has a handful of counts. The DNA for the CDR3 is TGTGCCTGGAGCTGGGAAAACGAGCAGTACTTC. Protein: CAWSWENEQYF. The genes are TRBV30 and TRBJ2-7; no definite D call. Trimming cost V 3 bases and J 5 bases, with 8 bases left between them. The CDR3 runs to 11 residues. CDR1 is GTSNPN and CDR2 is SVGIG in the germline V gene (reference sequence).

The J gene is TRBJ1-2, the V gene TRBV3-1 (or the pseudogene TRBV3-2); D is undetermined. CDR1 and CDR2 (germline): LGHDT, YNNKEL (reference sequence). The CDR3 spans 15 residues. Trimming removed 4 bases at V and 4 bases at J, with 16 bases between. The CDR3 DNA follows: TGTGCCAGCAGCCGCTGGGAGCCAGCTTCCTATGGCTACACCTTC. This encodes CASSRWEPASYGYTF.

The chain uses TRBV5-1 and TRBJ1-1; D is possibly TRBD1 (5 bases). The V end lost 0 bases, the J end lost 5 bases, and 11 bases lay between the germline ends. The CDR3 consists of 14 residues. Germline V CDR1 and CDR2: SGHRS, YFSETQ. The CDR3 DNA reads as TGCGCCAGCAGCTTGGAAAGGGGAGGGACTGAAGCTTTCTTT. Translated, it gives CASSLERGGTEAFF.

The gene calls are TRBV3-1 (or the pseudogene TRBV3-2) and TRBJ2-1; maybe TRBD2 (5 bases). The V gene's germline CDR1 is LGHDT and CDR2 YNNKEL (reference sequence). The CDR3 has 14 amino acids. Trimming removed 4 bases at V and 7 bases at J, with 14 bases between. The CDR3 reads CASSLTARANEQFF. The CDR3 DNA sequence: TGTGCCAGCAGCCTAACAGCGAGGGCTAATGAGCAGTTCTTC.

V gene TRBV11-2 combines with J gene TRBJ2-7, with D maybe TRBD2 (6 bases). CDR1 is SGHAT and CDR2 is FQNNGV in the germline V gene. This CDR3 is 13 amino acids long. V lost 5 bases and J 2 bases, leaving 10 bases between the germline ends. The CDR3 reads CASSQGLTYEQYF. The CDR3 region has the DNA TGTGCCAGCAGCCAGGGACTCACCTACGAGCAGTACTTC.

CDR3 residues: CASNDRGRRLTEAFF. As DNA, the CDR3 is TGTGCCAGCAACGACAGGGGGCGCAGGCTCACTGAAGCTTTCTTT. The chain combines TRBV5-8 with TRBJ1-1, with 10 bases lining up with TRBD1. V lost 6 bases to trimming and J lost 4 bases; unmatched junction nucleotides: 9. The CDR3 length is 15 residues. The V gene's germline CDR1 is SGHTS and CDR2 YDEGEE.

CDR3 sequence (DNA): TGTGCCAGCAGCGTAGTGGCTAGCGGGGGTAGCACAGATACGCAGTATTTT. Translating it yields CASSVVASGGSTDTQYF. The chain employs TRBV9 and TRBJ2-3, with 10 bases that match TRBD2. This CDR3 spans 17 amino acids. With 0 bases clipped from V and 0 bases from J, the junction kept 4 bases outside the gene matches. The germline CDR1 and CDR2 sequences are SGDLS and YYNGEE.

The CDR3 sequence is CASSQLSGGRTEAFF. DNA of the CDR3: TGTGCCAGCAGCCAGCTATCCGGGGGAAGGACTGAAGCTTTCTTT. The gene calls are TRBV3-1 (or the pseudogene TRBV3-2) and TRBJ1-1; possibly TRBD1 for D (5 bases). Trimming shortened V by 3 bases and J by 5 bases, and 16 bases separated the two germline ends. Germline values: CDR1 LGHDT, CDR2 YNNKEL (reference sequence). The CDR3 loop spans 15 amino acids.

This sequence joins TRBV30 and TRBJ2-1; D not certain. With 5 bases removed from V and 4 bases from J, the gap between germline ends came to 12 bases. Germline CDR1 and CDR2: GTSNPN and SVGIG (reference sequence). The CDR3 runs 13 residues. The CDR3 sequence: CAWEISSYNEQFF. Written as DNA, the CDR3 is TGTGCCTGGGAGATTAGCAGTTACAATGAGCAGTTCTTC.

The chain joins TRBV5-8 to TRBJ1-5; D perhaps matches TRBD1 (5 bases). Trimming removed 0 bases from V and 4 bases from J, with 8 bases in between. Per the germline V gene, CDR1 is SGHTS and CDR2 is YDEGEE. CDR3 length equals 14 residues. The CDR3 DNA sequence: TGTGCCAGCAGCTTGGACTCAGGGAATCAGCCCCAGCATTTT. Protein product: CASSLDSGNQPQHF.

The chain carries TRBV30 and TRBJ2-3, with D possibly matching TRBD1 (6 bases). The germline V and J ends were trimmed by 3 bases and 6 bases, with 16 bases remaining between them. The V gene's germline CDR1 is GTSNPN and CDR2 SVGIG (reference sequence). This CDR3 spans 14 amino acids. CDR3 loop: CAWSRQVLRDTQYF. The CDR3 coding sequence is TGTGCCTGGAGCCGACAGGTACTGAGGGATACGCAGTATTTT. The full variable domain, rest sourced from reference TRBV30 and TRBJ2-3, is SQTIHQWPATLVQPVGSPLSLECTVEGTSNPNLYWYRQAAGRGLQLLFYSVGIGQISSEVPQNLSASRPQDRQFILSSKKLLLSDSGFYLCAWSRQVLRDTQYFGPGTRLTVL.

In nucleotides, the CDR3 is TGCGCCAGCAGTCTTCAAGGACAGGGGATCAGTTATGAAGCTTTCTTT. Translated, it gives CASSLQGQGISYEAFF. V and J are TRBV5-1 and TRBJ1-1; 9 bases are a match to TRBD1. Germline loops: CDR1 SGHRS, CDR2 YFSETQ. This CDR3 is 16 amino acids long. V shed 5 bases and J 7 bases; nucleotides not matched to a gene: 15.

CDR3 protein: CASSQARAFGNEQFF. The CDR3 region has the DNA TGTGCCAGCAGCCAAGCAAGGGCTTTCGGGAACGAGCAGTTCTTC. The V call is TRBV3-1 (or the pseudogene TRBV3-2), the J call TRBJ2-1; D is possibly TRBD2 (5 bases). V lost 1 base and J lost 10, with 17 bases in between. CDR1 is LGHDT and CDR2 is YNNKEL in the germline V gene (reference sequence). This CDR3 region has 15 residues.

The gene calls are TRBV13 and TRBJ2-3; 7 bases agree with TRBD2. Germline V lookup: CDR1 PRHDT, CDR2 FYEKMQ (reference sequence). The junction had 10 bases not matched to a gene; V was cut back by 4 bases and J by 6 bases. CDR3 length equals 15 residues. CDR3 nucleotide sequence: TGTGCCAGCAGCTCACTCCGGGACTACCTGGATACGCAGTATTTT. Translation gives CASSSLRDYLDTQYF.

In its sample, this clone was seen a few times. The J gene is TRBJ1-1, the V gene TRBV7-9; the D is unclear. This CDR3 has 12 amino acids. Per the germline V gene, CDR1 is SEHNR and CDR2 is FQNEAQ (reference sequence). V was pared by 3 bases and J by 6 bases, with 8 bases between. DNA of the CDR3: TGTGCCAGCAGCTTGCATCGCGCTGAAGCTTTCTTT. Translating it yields CASSLHRAEAFF.

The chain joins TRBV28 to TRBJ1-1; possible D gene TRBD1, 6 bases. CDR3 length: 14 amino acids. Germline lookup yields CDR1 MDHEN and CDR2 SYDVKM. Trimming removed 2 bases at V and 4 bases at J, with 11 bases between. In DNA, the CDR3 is TGTGCCAGCAGTTTAGTGGGGGGGCTCACTGAAGCTTTCTTT. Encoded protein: CASSLVGGLTEAFF.

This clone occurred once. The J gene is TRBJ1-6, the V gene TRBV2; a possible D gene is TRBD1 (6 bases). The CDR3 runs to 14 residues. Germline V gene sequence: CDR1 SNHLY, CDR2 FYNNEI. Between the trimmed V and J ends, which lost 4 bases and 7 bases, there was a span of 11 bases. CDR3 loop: CASSAQGWNSPLHF. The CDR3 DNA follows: TGTGCCAGCAGTGCACAGGGTTGGAATTCACCCCTCCACTTT.

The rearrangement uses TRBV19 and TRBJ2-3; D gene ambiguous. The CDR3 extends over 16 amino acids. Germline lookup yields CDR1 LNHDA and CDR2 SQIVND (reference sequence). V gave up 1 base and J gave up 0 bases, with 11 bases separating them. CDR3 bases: TGTGCCAGTAGTATAGTTAACGGACCTAGCACAGATACGCAGTATTTT. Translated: CASSIVNGPSTDTQYF.

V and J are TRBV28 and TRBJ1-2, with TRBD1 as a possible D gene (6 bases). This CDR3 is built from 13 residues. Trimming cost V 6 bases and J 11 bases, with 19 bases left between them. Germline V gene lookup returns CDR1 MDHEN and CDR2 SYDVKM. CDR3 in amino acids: CASSFTRTVGYTF. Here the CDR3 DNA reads TGTGCCAGCAGCTTTACAAGGACAGTAGGTTACACCTTC.

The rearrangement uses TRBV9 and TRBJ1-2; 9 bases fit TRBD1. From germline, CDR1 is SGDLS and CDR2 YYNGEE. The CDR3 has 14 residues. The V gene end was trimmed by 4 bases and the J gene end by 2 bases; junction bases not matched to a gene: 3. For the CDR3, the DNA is TGTGCCAGCAGCCCACAGGGGGCGAACTATGGCTACACCTTC. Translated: CASSPQGANYGYTF. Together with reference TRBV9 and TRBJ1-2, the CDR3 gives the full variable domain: DSGVTQTPKHLITATGQRVTLRCSPRSGDLSVYWYQQSLDQGLQFLIQYYNGEERAKGNILERFSAQQFPDLHSELNLSSLELGDSALYFCASSPQGANYGYTFGSGTRLTVV.

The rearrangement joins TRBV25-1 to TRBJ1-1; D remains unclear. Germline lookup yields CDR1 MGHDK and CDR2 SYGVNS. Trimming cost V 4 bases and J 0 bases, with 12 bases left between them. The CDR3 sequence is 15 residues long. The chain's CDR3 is CASSGPSQVNTEAFF. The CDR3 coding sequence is TGTGCCAGCAGTGGCCCGAGTCAGGTGAACACTGAAGCTTTCTTT.

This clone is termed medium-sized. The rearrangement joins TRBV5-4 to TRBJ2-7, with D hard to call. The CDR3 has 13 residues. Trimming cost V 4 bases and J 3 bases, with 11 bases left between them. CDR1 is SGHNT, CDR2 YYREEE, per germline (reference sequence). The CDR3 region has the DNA TGTGCCAGCAGCCATGACACGCGCTACGAGCAGTACTTC. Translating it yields CASSHDTRYEQYF.

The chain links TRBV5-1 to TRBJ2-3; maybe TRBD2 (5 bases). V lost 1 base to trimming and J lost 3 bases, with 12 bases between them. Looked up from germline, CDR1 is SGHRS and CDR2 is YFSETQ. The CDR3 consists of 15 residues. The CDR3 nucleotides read TGCGCCAGCAGCTTGATAATTAGCGAAACAGATACGCAGTATTTT. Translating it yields CASSLIISETDTQYF.